One T cell receptor beta chain is described in this entry. Its antigen remains unidentified. This entry comes from a study of cytomegalovirus exposure and HLA in healthy donors. Study details: Genotyping of some 400 donors showed that about 79% belonged to the Caucasian-associated ancestry cluster.

Healthy bone marrow donors supplied every sample. Study-level findings and limits: TCR beta V segments were, for the most part, productive about 87% or about 30% of the time in an earlier analysis. A missense DCLRE1C variant was associated with V- and J-gene trimming of TCR beta chains in a later analysis, and an independent cohort replicated the association.

PCR involved 60 Vbeta and 13 Jbeta primers. Data came from immunoSEQ multiplex PCR; TCRdb stores just in-frame clones and leaves some out. This sample has approximately 190,000 clones; 80% to 85% occur once, and the top ten carry approximately 6.3%. The receptor comes from a man between 40 and 49 years old in good health and CMV-seropositive. Sequencing used PBMCs.

The CDR3, as DNA: TGTGCCAGCTCCCTTAACCGGGACACTGAAGCTTTCTTT. Translated, it gives CASSLNRDTEAFF. This chain connects TRBV18 to TRBJ1-1; no clear D gene. CDR3 length equals 13 residues. Germline V gene sequence: CDR1 KGHSH, CDR2 LQKENI. Trimming left V 6 bases short and J 3 bases short, with 11 bases between.